These 30 T cell receptor beta chains originate from one sample sequenced in a study of cytomegalovirus exposure and HLA in healthy donors. The method was immunoSEQ multiplex PCR; TCRdb's version includes in-frame clones alone and lacks a portion of them. The sample includes tens of thousands of clones, 85% to 95% seen only once; the top ten take 0.55% to 0.8%. The specimen sequenced was PBMCs. Source of these receptors: a woman under 30 in good health and CMV-seronegative.

The chain has TRBV18 and TRBJ1-5; TRBD1 might be the D (5 bases). CDR1 is KGHSH and CDR2 is LQKENI in the germline V gene. The CDR3 consists of 13 residues. Trimming removed 3 bases at V and 5 bases at J, with 8 bases between. CDR3 protein: CASSPGGDQPQHF. CDR3 DNA sequence: TGTGCCAGCTCACCGGGGGGGGATCAGCCCCAGCATTTT.

The count of this clone is one. The gene calls are TRBV2 and TRBJ2-1; the match to TRBD1 covers 11 bases. CDR3 length equals 16 residues. V trimming: 6 bases; J trimming: 4 bases; junction bases outside the gene matches: 8. In germline, CDR1 is SNHLY, CDR2 FYNNEI. The CDR3 reads CASRVEGTGGYNEQFF. CDR3 nucleotides: TGTGCCAGCAGAGTTGAGGGGACAGGGGGGTACAATGAGCAGTTCTTC.

CDR3 coding DNA: TGTGCCAGCAGTTTACCCCGGACAGGGGGCACCGGGGAGCTGTTTTTT. Protein sequence: CASSLPRTGGTGELFF. The chain couples TRBV27 to TRBJ2-2; 10 bases fit TRBD1. The junction had 4 bases not matched to a gene; V was cut back by 2 bases and J by 4 bases. This CDR3 is 16 amino acids long. Germline-derived CDR1 and CDR2 are MNHEY and SMNVEV (reference sequence).

Written as DNA, the CDR3 is TGCGCCAGCAGCCAAGATTTGCCCAGGGGGCGAAATTCACCCCTCCACTTT. Translated, it gives CASSQDLPRGRNSPLHF. The rearrangement uses TRBV4-1 and TRBJ1-6, with 8 bases that match TRBD1. V was pared by 0 bases and J by 7 bases, with 8 bases of the junction left unmatched. Germline loops: CDR1 MGHRA, CDR2 YSYEKL. This CDR3 has 17 amino acids.

The V and J genes are TRBV11-2 and TRBJ1-1; tentative D call: TRBD1 (5 bases). The CDR3 length is 14 residues. The germline gives CDR1 SGHAT, CDR2 FQNNGV. The V end lost 1 base, the J end lost 1 base, and 7 bases lay between the germline ends. As DNA, the CDR3 is TGTGCCAGCAGCTTAGGGCAGGGGAACACTGAAGCTTTCTTT. It specifies CASSLGQGNTEAFF.

This sequence joins TRBV5-1 and TRBJ1-1, with D uncertain. Trimming cost V 6 bases and J 5 bases, with 17 bases left between them. The germline CDR1 and CDR2 sequences are SGHRS and YFSETQ. CDR3 length: 14 amino acids. Here the CDR3 DNA reads TGCGCCAGCACCCCGCCGGGGTCGAGGACTGAAGCTTTCTTT. Its translation: CASTPPGSRTEAFF.

The chain has TRBV28 and TRBJ1-5; 8 bases map to TRBD1. V gave up 4 bases and J gave up 6 bases; unmatched junction bases: 11. The CDR3 is 16 amino acids. Looked up from germline, CDR1 is MDHEN and CDR2 is SYDVKM. CDR3 sequence (DNA): TGTGCCAGCAGTTATACAGGGGGAGCCGGTAGTCAGCCCCAGCATTTT. Its protein product is CASSYTGGAGSQPQHF.

The chain couples TRBV7-6 to TRBJ2-1; 7 nucleotides match TRBD2. Germline trimming cut 5 bases from V and 6 bases from J; bases unmatched to any gene: 13. This CDR3 contains 16 residues. CDR1 is SGHVS, CDR2 FNYEAQ, per germline. The CDR3 spells CASSLTSPRGGNEQFF. The CDR3 nucleotides read TGTGCCAGCAGCCTTACATCCCCCCGCGGGGGCAATGAGCAGTTCTTC.

The chain is built from TRBV2 and TRBJ1-5; TRBD1 agrees at 7 bases. Trimming removed 5 bases from V and 2 bases from J; junction bases left unmatched: 3. Germline V gene lookup returns CDR1 SNHLY and CDR2 FYNNEI. There are 14 residues in the CDR3. In DNA form, the CDR3 reads TGTGCCAGCAGTTCCGGACAGGGCAATCAGCCCCAGCATTTT. This gives the protein CASSSGQGNQPQHF.

The chain combines TRBV10-3 with TRBJ2-1, with 10 bases identical to TRBD1. V dropped 8 bases and J dropped 7; count of bases not matched to a gene: 11. CDR3 length equals 15 residues. Germline CDR1 is ENHRY and CDR2 is SYGVKD. DNA of the CDR3: TGTGCCATCCGAGGACAGGGGGTCTTTGGGAATGAGCAGTTCTTC. It yields the protein CAIRGQGVFGNEQFF.

In DNA form, the CDR3 reads TGTGCCAGCAGCCGCAGCCCGGGGGAGTACAATGAGCAGTTCTTC. Amino acid sequence: CASSRSPGEYNEQFF. The V call is TRBV4-2, the J call TRBJ2-1; D is perhaps TRBD2 (6 bases). The CDR3 consists of 15 residues. Trimming cost V 4 bases and J 4 bases, with 14 bases left between them. Germline V CDR1 and CDR2: LGHNA, YNFKEQ.

J is TRBJ2-6 and V is TRBV29-1; 7 nucleotides line up with TRBD2. The V segment lost 5 bases and the J segment 2 bases; nucleotides outside the gene matches: 6. CDR3 size: 15 residues. The germline V gene has CDR1 SQVTM and CDR2 ANQGSEA. The CDR3 sequence is CSVRQGLTGANVLTF. CDR3 nucleotides: TGCAGCGTTAGGCAGGGACTAACTGGGGCCAACGTCCTGACTTTC.

This clone appeared a single time. This sequence joins TRBV2 and TRBJ2-7; 9 positions agree with TRBD1. The germline V gene encodes CDR1 SNHLY and CDR2 FYNNEI. V was clipped by 7 bases and J by 5 bases; unmatched bases: 6. This CDR3 is built from 13 residues. CDR3 sequence (DNA): TGTGCCAGCAATTTTAGGGACAGGGACGAGCAGTACTTC. Protein sequence: CASNFRDRDEQYF.

The rearrangement links TRBV28 to TRBJ2-1; 8 nucleotides match TRBD2. Trimming removed 4 bases from V and 4 bases from J; junction bases left unmatched: 12. CDR3 length: 17 amino acids. Germline lookup yields CDR1 MDHEN and CDR2 SYDVKM. CDR3 loop: CASSYAPGGGGYNEQFF. The CDR3 nucleotides are TGTGCCAGCAGTTACGCCCCGGGGGGCGGGGGGTACAATGAGCAGTTCTTC.

The chain carries TRBV4-1 and TRBJ2-1, with 11 bases aligning to TRBD2. After removal of 1 base from V and 6 bases from J, the junction contained 5 bases not matched to a gene. Germline-derived CDR1 and CDR2 are MGHRA and YSYEKL. The CDR3 is 16 residues long. DNA of the CDR3: TGCGCCAGCAGCCAAGCCTTAGCGGGGGGGCCCAATGAGCAGTTCTTC. Translating it yields CASSQALAGGPNEQFF.

The V call is TRBV29-1, the J call TRBJ1-4, with D possibly matching TRBD1 (6 bases). The CDR3 totals 13 residues. Germline CDR1 SQVTM, CDR2 ANQGSEA. Trimming took 7 bases from V and 6 from J, leaving 15 bases between them. The CDR3 coding sequence is TGCAGCGCGGCCGGGACAAGGGATGAAAAACTGTTTTTT. It yields the protein CSAAGTRDEKLFF.

V is TRBV6-1 and J is TRBJ1-3, with D hard to call. The length of the CDR3 is 15 residues. V lost 2 bases, J lost 1 base, and 9 bases lay in between. CDR1 is MNHNS and CDR2 is SASEGT in the germline V gene. The CDR3, as DNA: TGTGCCAGCAGTGAACGCAACGGGTCTGGAAACACCATATATTTT. Its protein is CASSERNGSGNTIYF.

This clone was seen a single time. This chain uses TRBV18 with TRBJ1-6; TRBD1 is a possible D gene (6 bases). V lost 2 bases, J lost 9 bases, and 14 bases lay in between. Germline V gene data show CDR1 as KGHSH and CDR2 as LQKENI. The CDR3 runs to 15 residues. CDR3 coding DNA: TGTGCCAGCTCACCAGCGGGGGCTGAGGGTTCACCCCTCCACTTT. Translation gives CASSPAGAEGSPLHF.

V is TRBV9 and J is TRBJ1-1; maybe TRBD1 (5 bases). Trimming pared 0 bases from V and 1 base from J, leaving 10 bases between. The V gene's germline CDR1 is SGDLS and CDR2 YYNGEE. CDR3 size: 15 residues. The CDR3 here is CASSVGGAANTEAFF. The CDR3 nucleotides are TGTGCCAGCAGCGTAGGTGGGGCGGCGAACACTGAAGCTTTCTTT.

The rearrangement joins TRBV6-6 to TRBJ2-7; TRBD1 might be the D (6 bases). V lost 11 bases, J lost 0 bases, and 11 bases lay in between. This CDR3 region has 12 residues. Germline loops: CDR1 MNHNY, CDR2 SVGAGI (reference sequence). CDR3 sequence: CAAWTASYEQYF. Here the CDR3 DNA reads TGTGCCGCGTGGACAGCCTCCTACGAGCAGTACTTC.

The chain links TRBV6-5 to TRBJ1-5, with TRBD1 matching 10 bases. The ends lost 2 bases at V and 9 bases at J; junction bases unmatched: 7. Germline CDR1 reads MNHEY; CDR2 reads SVGAGI. The CDR3 consists of 15 residues. CDR3 sequence reads: CASSYETGGRWPQHF. CDR3 nucleotides: TGTGCCAGCAGTTACGAGACAGGGGGCAGGTGGCCCCAGCATTTT.

This chain connects TRBV7-8 to TRBJ2-1; 10 bases are a match to TRBD2. The CDR3 is 16 amino acids. CDR1 and CDR2 (germline): SGHVS, FQNEAQ. Unmatched junction bases numbered 4, after V lost 5 bases and J lost 0 bases. The CDR3 bases are TGTGCCAGCAGCCTCATAGCGGGGGGCTCCTACAATGAGCAGTTCTTC. It is translated as CASSLIAGGSYNEQFF.

The chain joins TRBV11-3 to TRBJ2-1; D perhaps matches TRBD2 (6 bases). V dropped 5 bases and J dropped 6 bases, with 11 bases sitting between them. This CDR3 comprises 13 residues. CDR1 and CDR2 (germline): SGHNT, YENEEA. CDR3 sequence (DNA): TGTGCCAGCAGCCTCGGGGGTGCCAATGAGCAGTTCTTC. It translates to CASSLGGANEQFF.

The rearrangement uses TRBV2 and TRBJ2-3; TRBD1 agrees at 10 bases. The CDR3 totals 16 residues. V lost 9 bases to trimming and J lost 5 bases; unmatched junction nucleotides: 14. CDR1 SNHLY and CDR2 FYNNEI come from the germline V gene. DNA of the CDR3: TGTGCCAGTCGAAATTCTAGGACAGGGGGAGGAGATACGCAGTATTTT. It specifies CASRNSRTGGGDTQYF. Drawing the rest from reference TRBV2 and TRBJ2-3, the complete variable domain is EPEVTQTPSHQVTQMGQEVILRCVPISNHLYFYWYRQILGQKVEFLVSFYNNEISEKSEIFDDQFSVERPDGSNFTLKIRSTKLEDSAMYFCASRNSRTGGGDTQYFGPGTRLTVL.

The J gene is TRBJ2-7, the V gene TRBV7-2; D possibly corresponds to TRBD1 (6 bases). Germline CDR1 reads SGHTA; CDR2 reads FQGNSA. Trimming removed 2 bases at V and 3 bases at J, with 8 bases between. This CDR3 contains 13 residues. CDR3 DNA: TGTGCCAGCAGCTTATGGGACAACTACGAGCAGTACTTC. This encodes CASSLWDNYEQYF.

The V and J genes are TRBV29-1 and TRBJ1-4; TRBD1 aligns across 9 bases. Trimming cost V 6 bases and J 2 bases; bases outside gene matches: 4. Germline lookup yields CDR1 SQVTM and CDR2 ANQGSEA. This CDR3 has 14 residues. In DNA form, the CDR3 reads TGCAGCGTCGGACAGGGGAACACTAATGAAAAACTGTTTTTT. Encoded protein: CSVGQGNTNEKLFF.

This chain joins TRBV10-1 and TRBJ2-7, with D unclear. The CDR3 has 13 amino acids. The germline CDR1 and CDR2 sequences are WNHNN and SYGVQD (reference sequence). V lost 7 bases and J 3 bases, leaving 13 bases between the germline ends. Here the CDR3 reads CASTKQIRYEQYF. The DNA for the CDR3 is TGCGCCAGCACCAAACAGATTCGCTACGAGCAGTACTTC.

V and J are TRBV9 and TRBJ2-3, with 12 bases lining up with TRBD1. V shed 3 bases, J shed 5 bases, and the junction held 7 bases outside the gene matches. CDR3 length: 16 amino acids. Germline V gene sequence: CDR1 SGDLS, CDR2 YYNGEE. The DNA of the CDR3 is TGTGCCAGCAGCGAAACCGGGACAGGGGGCTTAGATACGCAGTATTTT. Amino acids: CASSETGTGGLDTQYF.

This sequence joins TRBV5-4 and TRBJ1-2, with 10 bases that match TRBD1. This CDR3 spans 14 amino acids. Trimming removed 4 bases from V and 5 bases from J; junction bases left unmatched: 5. Germline CDR1 reads SGHNT; CDR2 reads YYREEE (reference sequence). CDR3 DNA: TGTGCCAGCAGCCCGGGACAGGGGAGTTATGGCTACACCTTC. Amino acids: CASSPGQGSYGYTF. The entire variable domain, with the rest obtained from reference TRBV5-4 and TRBJ1-2, is as follows: ETGVTQSPTHLIKTRGQQVTLRCSSQSGHNTVSWYQQALGQGPQFIFQYYREEENGRGNFPPRFSGLQFPNYSSELNVNALELDDSALYLCASSPGQGSYGYTFGSGTRLTVV.

The chain links TRBV5-1 to TRBJ1-6; TRBD1 matches 11 bases. CDR1 and CDR2 from the germline V gene are SGHRS and YFSETQ. The CDR3 totals 18 residues. Losses at the gene ends were 4 bases for V and 7 bases for J; bases not matched to a gene: 13. CDR3 loop: CASSTGQGAGTFNSPLHF. DNA for the CDR3: TGCGCCAGCAGCACCGGACAGGGGGCTGGAACCTTCAATTCACCCCTCCACTTT.